This is a list of T cell receptor beta chains from one sample in a study of patients and donors after allogeneic stem cell transplantation. Via MiXCR, TCRdb re-called the RT-PCR reads, giving one row per CDR3 protein. This sample has about 16,000 distinct CDR3 sequences; under 30% occur once, and the top ten carry 36%. The sample was blood, either unsorted or a sorted T cell fraction (not recorded which). Receptors were obtained from a human donor who was either an allogeneic HSCT recipient or a stem cell or donor lymphocyte infusion donor (not recorded which). It is not recorded whose cells these are; they may come from a transplant donor. Both conserved end residues are part of each CDR3. The D gene is left open where the match is weak. Clone size is not always given. Where it is, it says once, few, many or a class for expanded clones.

TRBJ1-1 | . | 17 | . | TRBV20-1 | CSAIIIDRFGANTEAFF | TGCAGTGCTATAATAATAGACAGGTTTGGGGCTAACACTGAAGCTTTCTTT
TRBJ1-1 | . | 14 | . | TRBV7-6 | CASSLRDKTSEAFF | TGTGCCAGCAGCTTGAGAGATAAGACCTCTGAAGCTTTCTTT
TRBJ1-6 | few | 15 | . | TRBV5-1 | CASSLDRARNSPLHF | TGCGCCAGCAGCTTGGACAGGGCTCGAAATTCACCCCTCCACTTT
TRBJ1-3 | many | 15 | TRBD1 | TRBV7-9 | CASSFSTGAGNTIYF | TGTGCCAGCAGCTTTTCGACAGGGGCCGGAAACACCATATATTTT
TRBJ1-2 | . | 13 | . | TRBV29-1 | CSVGQPGNYGYTF | TGCAGCGTTGGACAGCCTGGAAACTATGGCTACACCTTC
TRBJ1-5 | few | 17 | . | TRBV27 | CASSFLGQGLGNQPQHF | TGTGCCAGCAGTTTTTTGGGGCAGGGTCTCGGCAATCAGCCCCAGCATTTT
TRBJ1-5 | few | 15 | TRBD1 | TRBV6-6 | CASSYRGTDNQPQHF | TGTGCCAGCAGTTACCGCGGGACAGACAATCAGCCCCAGCATTTT
TRBJ2-7 | . | 15 | TRBD1 | TRBV12-3/TRBV12-4 | CASSFSGTGPYEQYF | TGTGCCAGCAGTTTTTCCGGGACAGGGCCCTACGAGCAGTACTTC
TRBJ1-2 | few | 13 | . | TRBV5-1 | CASSLGPDYGYTF | TGCGCCAGCAGCTTGGGACCAGACTATGGCTACACCTTC
TRBJ1-2 | many | 14 | TRBD1 | TRBV10-3 | CAIRGDSRTDGYTF | TGTGCCATCAGGGGGGACAGCCGGACGGATGGCTACACCTTC
TRBJ1-5 | many | 16 | . | TRBV5-6 | CASSLFALRARQPQHF | TGTGCCAGCAGCTTGTTCGCCCTGAGGGCAAGACAGCCCCAGCATTTT
TRBJ1-6 | . | 16 | . | TRBV7-8 | CASSLEVGTANSPLHF | TGTGCCAGCAGCTTAGAAGTTGGGACGGCAAATTCACCCCTCCACTTT
TRBJ2-5 | . | 11 | . | TRBV7-9 | CASSLVGTQYF | TGTGCCAGCAGCCTGGTGGGGACCCAGTACTTC
TRBJ1-5 | . | 15 | . | TRBV5-1 | CASSLGGLGNQPQHF | TGCGCCAGCAGCCTGGGAGGGTTAGGCAATCAGCCCCAGCATTTT
TRBJ1-2 | . | 12 | . | TRBV2 | CAGSIYDYGYTF | TGTGCCGGCAGCATTTATGACTATGGCTACACCTTC
TRBJ1-5 | . | 15 | . | TRBV9 | CASSAGGYSNQPQHF | TGTGCCAGCAGCGCTGGGGGTTATAGCAATCAGCCCCAGCATTTT
TRBJ1-5 | once | 13 | . | TRBV4-1 | CASSYTGNQPQHF | TGCGCCAGCAGCTACACAGGGAATCAGCCCCAGCATTTT
TRBJ1-6 | . | 13 | . | TRBV18 | CASSPGEHSPLHF | TGTGCCAGCTCACCAGGGGAACATTCACCCCTCCACTTT
TRBJ1-3 | . | 15 | . | TRBV12-3/TRBV12-4 | CASSSPRRSGNTIYF | TGTGCCAGCAGTTCTCCCCGCCGCTCTGGAAACACCATATATTTT
TRBJ2-3 | few | 17 | TRBD2 | TRBV20-1 | CSARDLRASGSTDTQYF | TGCAGTGCTAGAGACCTGAGGGCTAGCGGTAGCACAGATACGCAGTATTTT
TRBJ1-5 | . | 15 | . | TRBV5-5 | CASSLVPGGNQPQHF | TGTGCCAGCAGCTTGGTTCCGGGGGGCAATCAGCCCCAGCATTTT
TRBJ1-2 | . | 14 | . | TRBV4-1 | CASSQETGNYGYTF | TGCGCCAGCAGCCAGGAAACAGGGAACTATGGCTACACCTTC
TRBJ1-2 | . | 13 | . | TRBV28 | CASSPGNAYGYTF | TGTGCCAGCAGCCCCGGGAATGCCTATGGCTACACCTTC
TRBJ1-5 | few | 13 | . | TRBV12-3/TRBV12-4 | CASSLVVNQPQHF | TGTGCCAGCAGTTTAGTAGTTAATCAGCCCCAGCATTTT
TRBJ1-1 | few | 13 | . | TRBV6-5 | CASSASLNTEAFF | TGTGCCAGCAGTGCCAGCTTGAACACTGAAGCTTTCTTT
TRBJ1-2 | . | 14 | . | TRBV4-2 | CASSPAPPNYGYTF | TGTGCCAGCAGCCCAGCCCCTCCTAACTATGGCTACACCTTC
TRBJ1-1 | . | 13 | . | TRBV12-3/TRBV12-4 | CASTFPGNTEAFF | TGTGCCAGCACCTTCCCGGGGAACACTGAAGCTTTCTTT
TRBJ2-7 | . | 14 | . | TRBV13 | CASSGNGGLGEQYF | TGTGCCAGCAGCGGGAATGGGGGCCTGGGGGAGCAGTACTTC
TRBJ1-6 | few | 18 | . | TRBV4-3 | CASSQDEGDRRYNSPLHF | TGCGCCAGCAGCCAAGATGAAGGAGATAGGCGTTATAATTCACCCCTCCACTTT
TRBJ1-5 | . | 13 | . | TRBV3-1 | CASSQGNAQPQHF | TGTGCCAGCAGCCAAGGGAACGCTCAGCCCCAGCATTTT
TRBJ2-3 | few | 15 | . | TRBV4-2 | CASSQPGASVDTQYF | TGTGCCAGCAGCCAACCAGGGGCTAGCGTAGATACGCAGTATTTT
TRBJ1-6 | . | 13 | . | TRBV7-9 | CAFRASGNSPLHF | TGTGCCTTCCGGGCTTCTGGGAATTCACCCCTCCACTTT
TRBJ1-6 | . | 13 | . | TRBV14 | CASSQTWGSPLHF | TGTGCCAGCAGCCAAACATGGGGTTCACCCCTCCACTTT